Given below is one TCR beta chain in context. Germline assignment: CDR1 SGDLS and CDR2 YYNGEE. CDR3 length: 13 amino acids. Trimming shortened V by 2 bases and J by 7 bases, and 10 bases separated the two germline ends. These data originate in a study of blood T cell repertoires in COVID-19. As for the study in general: Spain, Italy and the United States supplied samples that represented acute and convalescent COVID-19.

In the source study's methods: By means of reference gene primer amplification, nucleated cell counts were estimated. Sequencing was performed with immunoSEQ multiplex PCR; in TCRdb, only in-frame clones are kept and a portion is missing. That table is the source of V, J and clone size, and D and trimming were worked out from the DNA. Of tens of thousands of clones detected, roughly nine tenths appear once; the ten largest clones hold about a sixth. Sequenced sample: peripheral blood. The source of this sequence is a woman at least 80 years old with active or convalescent COVID-19. The genes are TRBV9 and TRBJ2-1, with a possible D match to TRBD1 (6 bases). The CDR3 loop is CASSVEQGNEQFF. DNA for the CDR3: TGTGCCAGCAGCGTTGAACAGGGAAATGAGCAGTTCTTC.